This is a list of T cell receptor beta chains from one sample in a study of vaccination and CD4 T cells after COVID-19. TCRdb reprocessed the PCR reads via MiXCR and lists one record per CDR3 protein. Counted here are under 20,000 distinct CDR3 sequences, 51% occurring once; the ten biggest clones make up about a tenth. The antigens these receptors bind are not known. Sequencing was performed on CD4+ T cells from blood, cultured in vitro, taken before SARS-CoV-2 vaccination. The receptors originated from a human donor who had recovered from COVID-19. The CDR3 runs from the conserved cysteine through the conserved F or W. The D gene is left open where the match is weak. Where a row states a size, it is once, few, many or the class of an expanded clone; other rows omit it.

>NA|TRBV6-1|13|TRBJ2-7|NA
TGTGCCAGCAGTAGGAAGGAATCCAACGAGCAGTACTTC
CASSRKESNEQYF
>NA|TRBV4-1|15|TRBJ1-5|NA
TGCGCCAGCAGCCAAGTGCCAGGGTCCAATCAGCCCCAGCATTTT
CASSQVPGSNQPQHF
>NA|TRBV12-3/TRBV12-4|14|TRBJ2-1|TRBD1
TGTGCCAGCAGTTTACAGGGGGCCTTCAATGAGCAGTTCTTC
CASSLQGAFNEQFF
>NA|TRBV6-1|12|TRBJ2-7|NA
TGTGCCATCCGTATAGCTTTCTACGAGCAGTACTTC
CAIRIAFYEQYF
>NA|TRBV20-1|15|TRBJ2-7|TRBD1
TGCAGTGCCGAATCTGACAGGGGGCAAGGTTACGAGCAGTACTTC
CSAESDRGQGYEQYF
>once|TRBV18|14|TRBJ2-7|NA
TGTGCCAGCTCACAAACTAGAAGCTCCTACGAGCAGTACTTC
CASSQTRSSYEQYF
>NA|TRBV12-3/TRBV12-4|18|TRBJ2-6|TRBD1
TGTGCCAGCAGTTCCGTAACAGGGGGAGGTATTGGGGCCAACGTCCTGACTTTC
CASSSVTGGGIGANVLTF
>NA|TRBV19|13|TRBJ1-5|NA
TGTGCCAGTAGCGTAATTAGCAATCAGCCCCAGCATTTT
CASSVISNQPQHF
>few|TRBV27|14|TRBJ1-2|NA
TGTGCCAGCAGGGGACATGAGGCTCCCTATGGCTACACCTTC
CASRGHEAPYGYTF
>NA|TRBV7-9|13|TRBJ1-1|NA
TGTGCCAGCGGCTCGGGGATGAACACTGAAGCTTTCTTT
CASGSGMNTEAFF
>NA|TRBV18|15|TRBJ2-4|NA
TGTGCCAGCTCACCACCATCGGGGCAGGGGAACATTCAGTACTTC
CASSPPSGQGNIQYF
>NA|TRBV20-1|18|TRBJ2-5|NA
TGCAGTGCTAGAGGCTACAGGTGGGCCCCGGGACCACAAGAGACCCAGTACTTC
CSARGYRWAPGPQETQYF
>NA|TRBV6-1|16|TRBJ1-5|TRBD1
TGTGCCAGCAGCTCGATTGGGACAGGGCGAAATCAGCCCCAGCATTTT
CASSSIGTGRNQPQHF
>NA|TRBV28|14|TRBJ1-1|TRBD1
TGTGCCAGCACACAAAAACAGGGGAGGACTGAAGCTTTCTTT
CASTQKQGRTEAFF
>NA|TRBV5-6|12|TRBJ1-4|NA
TGTGCCAGCAGCTTCGGACAGGAAAAACTGTTTTTT
CASSFGQEKLFF
>NA|TRBV4-3|15|TRBJ1-6|NA
TGCGCCAGCAGCCTAGACAGCTCCTATAATTCACCCCTCCACTTT
CASSLDSSYNSPLHF
>NA|TRBV28|17|TRBJ2-3|TRBD2
TGTGCCAGCAGTGGACAGTCCGGGACTAGCGGTACAGATACGCAGTATTTT
CASSGQSGTSGTDTQYF
>NA|TRBV20-1|14|TRBJ2-1|NA
TGCAGTGCTAGTCGAGGTCCAGTTTACAATGAGCAGTTCTTC
CSASRGPVYNEQFF
>NA|TRBV28|16|TRBJ2-3|TRBD2
TGTGCCAGCAGTATACTAGCGGGGGCTGTTGGTAATACGCAGTATTTT
CASSILAGAVGNTQYF
>NA|TRBV20-1|17|TRBJ1-4|TRBD1
TGCAGTGCGAGAGAGTCCCACGCGGACAGGGTCAATGAAAAACTGTTTTTT
CSARESHADRVNEKLFF
>NA|TRBV20-1|15|TRBJ1-1|NA
TGCAGTGCTGGAGCGGCGGGGGTCGGGCGCACTGAAGCTTTCTTT
CSAGAAGVGRTEAFF
>NA|TRBV19|16|TRBJ1-2|NA
TGTGCCAGTAGCCTAACGGGACATCGCGGGAACTATGGCTACACCTTC
CASSLTGHRGNYGYTF
>few|TRBV20-1|12|TRBJ2-3|NA
TGCAGTTACCGGCCTCCCACAGATACGCAGTATTTT
CSYRPPTDTQYF
>NA|TRBV28|15|TRBJ2-1|TRBD2
TGTGCCAGCAGGCGGGGGGCAGCAATGTACAATGAGCAGTTCTTC
CASRRGAAMYNEQFF
>NA|TRBV7-6|16|TRBJ2-3|NA
TGTGCCAGCAGCCCTGAGGGGGGGCTTAGCACAGATACGCAGTATTTT
CASSPEGGLSTDTQYF
>few|TRBV20-1|13|TRBJ2-3|TRBD1
TGCAGTGCACCGCGACAGGGGCCAGATACGCAGTATTTT
CSAPRQGPDTQYF
>NA|TRBV20-1|16|TRBJ1-4|NA
TGCAGTGCTAGGGCGTTCGCGGGGGAGGCTAGTGAAAAACTGTTTTTT
CSARAFAGEASEKLFF
>NA|TRBV7-8|14|TRBJ2-7|NA
TGTGCCAGCAGCTTCATGGACACAGGCGGGCAGCAGTACTTC
CASSFMDTGGQQYF
>NA|TRBV12-3/TRBV12-4|14|TRBJ1-1|NA
TGTGCCAGCATCGAGGGGGGAGTAGGCACTGAAGCTTTCTTT
CASIEGGVGTEAFF
>NA|TRBV5-4|13|TRBJ1-1|NA
TGTGCCAGCAGCTTGCAAGGCCAGACTGAAGCTTTCTTT
CASSLQGQTEAFF
>NA|TRBV7-9|13|TRBJ2-7|TRBD1
TGTGCCAGCAGCTCGACAGGGAGCTACGAGCAGTACTTC
CASSSTGSYEQYF
>NA|TRBV19|17|TRBJ2-7|TRBD1
TGTGCCAGTAGTATGGGACGCCGGGACAGGAGCTCCTACGAGCAGTACTTC
CASSMGRRDRSSYEQYF
>few|TRBV20-1|16|TRBJ2-7|TRBD2
TGCAGTGCTAGAGATCTTGGTAGCGGGAAGAACTACGAGCAGTACTTC
CSARDLGSGKNYEQYF
>NA|TRBV5-6|17|TRBJ1-2|TRBD1
TGTGCCAGCAGCTTGGAATCCGACAGGGGGCCGCACTATGGCTACACCTTC
CASSLESDRGPHYGYTF
>NA|TRBV29-1|13|TRBJ2-7|NA
TGCAGCGTTCTGGACTCGCCCAAATACGAGCAGTACTTC
CSVLDSPKYEQYF
>NA|TRBV6-1|15|TRBJ2-7|NA
TGTGCCAGCAGCCGTGGGGGGAAGAGCTCCTACGAGCAGTACTTC
CASSRGGKSSYEQYF
>NA|TRBV6-1|14|TRBJ1-5|NA
TGTGCCAGCACCGAAGGACGGTTCAATCAGCCCCAGCATTTT
CASTEGRFNQPQHF
>NA|TRBV7-9|14|TRBJ2-7|NA
TGTGCCAGCAGCCCTGCCGTCGGTTCCTACGAGCAGTACTTC
CASSPAVGSYEQYF
>few|TRBV15|14|TRBJ1-5|NA
TGTGCCACCAGCAGAGATAATACCGGGGGGCCCCAGCATTTT
CATSRDNTGGPQHF
>NA|TRBV6-1|13|TRBJ2-5|TRBD1
TGTGCCAGCAGAGCCGGACAGGTAGCCCGCCTGTACTTC
CASRAGQVARLYF
>NA|TRBV30|10|TRBJ1-1|NA
TGTGCCTGTCATAACAGGGAAGCTTTCTTT
CACHNREAFF
>NA|TRBV5-8|12|TRBJ1-5|NA
TGTGCCAGCAGCTCCAGAAAACAGCCCCAGCATTTT
CASSSRKQPQHF
>NA|TRBV30|14|TRBJ2-7|TRBD2
TGTGCCTGGAGTGTACTTCGGGAGGAGGGTGAGCAGTACTTC
CAWSVLREEGEQYF
>few|TRBV6-5|15|TRBJ2-2|NA
TGTGCCAGCAGTTACGCCCGAGAGGGGACCCGGGAGCTGTTTTTT
CASSYAREGTRELFF
>NA|TRBV7-9|13|TRBJ2-3|NA
TGTGCCAGCATACACAGGCGAGCAGATACGCAGTATTTT
CASIHRRADTQYF
>NA|TRBV11-2|16|TRBJ2-3|TRBD1
TGTGCCAGCAGTTCCTTGAGGGGGCGGGGCACAGATACGCAGTATTTT
CASSSLRGRGTDTQYF
>NA|TRBV4-1|19|TRBJ2-1|TRBD2
TGCGCCAGCAGCCAAGGTCAGCTAGCGGGGGCGCCCGCCTACAATGAGCAGTTCTTC
CASSQGQLAGAPAYNEQFF
>few|TRBV7-8|16|TRBJ2-3|TRBD2
TGTGCCAGCAGCTTAAGTAGCGGGAGGAGCACAGATACGCAGTATTTT
CASSLSSGRSTDTQYF
>few|TRBV6-1|17|TRBJ1-3|NA
TGTGCCAGCACCCGGTGGGGGGCACATAACTCTGGAAACACCATATATTTT
CASTRWGAHNSGNTIYF
>NA|TRBV7-9|17|TRBJ2-3|NA
TGTGCCAGCAGCTTAGTTCTCGCGAGCAAACTCACAGATACGCAGTATTTT
CASSLVLASKLTDTQYF
>NA|TRBV7-9|14|TRBJ2-5|NA
TGTGCCAGCAGCTCTGGGACTCTCCAAGAGACCCAGTACTTC
CASSSGTLQETQYF